These T cell receptor beta chains were read from a single sample in a study of T cell responses to AZD1222 COVID-19 vaccine. TCRdb keeps only in-frame clones here, not all; method: immunoSEQ multiplex PCR. The sample shows 140,000 to 150,000 clones, 80% to 90% of them seen only once. The specimen comprised peripheral blood, sampled on day 0 of AZD1222 vaccination. These receptors all stem from an adult in good health. Each CDR3 is given with its conserved first and last residue. A D gene is named only where the DNA matches it firmly. Clone size is given for some rows only: seen once, a few or many times, or a class if the clone is expanded.

cdr3_nt cdr3_aa d_call cdr3_length j_call clone_size v_call
TGTGCCAGCAGCCACACCAGGGGATCGGACACCGGGGAGCTGTTTTTT CASSHTRGSDTGELFF NA 16 TRBJ2-2 NA TRBV5-6
TGCGCCAGCAGCTTGGGGACAGGGGACACCGGGGAGCTGTTTTTT CASSLGTGDTGELFF TRBD1 15 TRBJ2-2 NA TRBV5-1
TGTGCCAGCAGCGAACCCGGACAGGGGAACTTATATACGCAGTATTTT CASSEPGQGNLYTQYF TRBD1 16 TRBJ2-3 medium-sized TRBV11-2
TGTGCCTGGAGTCAGGACTTAGCTAATTCACCCCTCCACTTT CAWSQDLANSPLHF NA 14 TRBJ1-6 NA TRBV30
TGTGCCAGCCCAGCCCCTTATGGCTACACCTTC CASPAPYGYTF NA 11 TRBJ1-2 NA TRBV6-5
TGCGCCAGCAGCTTGGAGAGACCGGGACAAGCTAACTATGGCTACACCTTC CASSLERPGQANYGYTF NA 17 TRBJ1-2 NA TRBV5-1
TGTGCCAGCAGCTCCACGCTCGGTGGGTCTGAAGCTTTCTTT CASSSTLGGSEAFF NA 14 TRBJ1-1 NA TRBV7-9
TGTGCCAGCAGCCGAAGTCCGTCCTCCCAGCTGTTTTTT CASSRSPSSQLFF NA 13 TRBJ2-2 NA TRBV11-3
TGCGCCAGCAGCTCGATAAGAACTGGGGCCAACGTCCTGACTTTC CASSSIRTGANVLTF NA 15 TRBJ2-6 NA TRBV5-1
TGTGCCAGCAGCCGTCTAAACCCGGACATCTTCGAAGGGGGGCAGTACTTC CASSRLNPDIFEGGQYF NA 17 TRBJ2-7 NA TRBV5-6
TGTGCCAGCAGTCTGGGGACCCAGTACTTC CASSLGTQYF NA 10 TRBJ2-5 NA TRBV27
TGTGCCTGGGGGACTAGCGGGAGGGCCGGTACCGGGGAGCTGTTTTTT CAWGTSGRAGTGELFF TRBD2 16 TRBJ2-2 NA TRBV30
TGTGCCAGTAGTATTCTGCAGGGGAATTCACCCCTCCACTTT CASSILQGNSPLHF NA 14 TRBJ1-6 NA TRBV19
TGTGCCAGCAGCTTGGTGAGGGGGAAATCGAATAATGAAAAACTGTTTTTT CASSLVRGKSNNEKLFF NA 17 TRBJ1-4 NA TRBV5-6
TGTGCCAGTAGTAATCCTGGGAGCGCCTTCGGCTACGAGCAGTACTTC CASSNPGSAFGYEQYF NA 16 TRBJ2-7 NA TRBV19
TGTGCCAGCAGCCACCAAGAAAGGATGGGTGAAAAACTGTTTTTT CASSHQERMGEKLFF NA 15 TRBJ1-4 once TRBV5-5
TGTGCCAGCAGCCAAGATCGAGGGTTTACTGAAGCTTTCTTT CASSQDRGFTEAFF NA 14 TRBJ1-1 NA TRBV3-1/TRBV3-2
TGTGCCTGGAGTAAGGGGGTTGACACTGAAGCTTTCTTT CAWSKGVDTEAFF NA 13 TRBJ1-1 once TRBV30
TGTGCCAGCAGCCGAGTTCACCAAGAGACCCAGTACTTC CASSRVHQETQYF NA 13 TRBJ2-5 NA TRBV12-3/TRBV12-4
TGCGCCAGCAGCTCGGACAGTATGAATGGCTACACCTTC CASSSDSMNGYTF NA 13 TRBJ1-2 NA TRBV5-1
TGTGCCAGTAGCCCAGGGACTAGCGGGACCCAAGTAGCCGGGGAGCTGTTTTTT CASSPGTSGTQVAGELFF TRBD2 18 TRBJ2-2 once TRBV19
TGTGCCAGCAGCTTGGCCGCGACAGGGCAAGGCTACACCTTC CASSLAATGQGYTF TRBD1 14 TRBJ1-2 NA TRBV5-5
TGTGCCAGCAGTTACTTTGGGACAGGGGATCGTGGCTACACCTTC CASSYFGTGDRGYTF TRBD1 15 TRBJ1-2 NA TRBV6-5
TGCGCCAGCAGCCAACTGAGTAGCGGGAAAACAGATACGCAGTATTTT CASSQLSSGKTDTQYF TRBD2 16 TRBJ2-3 NA TRBV5-1
TGTGCCAGTAGTTCTCAAGCGGGGGAGCAGTTCTTC CASSSQAGEQFF TRBD2 12 TRBJ2-1 NA TRBV19
TGTGCCAGCAGCCCCTCATCATGGGGAAACACTGAAGCTTTCTTT CASSPSSWGNTEAFF NA 15 TRBJ1-1 NA TRBV13
TGTGCCAGCAGCCTCAGCCGCGGGGTGAATGAGCAGTTCTTC CASSLSRGVNEQFF NA 14 TRBJ2-1 NA TRBV7-2
TGTGCCAGCAGCTTGGTGGGTGGCTACACCTTC CASSLVGGYTF NA 11 TRBJ1-2 NA TRBV5-6
TGTGCCAGCAGTTTTGAGGGAGGAAGCGGCTACACCTTC CASSFEGGSGYTF NA 13 TRBJ1-2 NA TRBV6-5
TGTGCCAGCAGCTTACGTCCCGGGACGGTCTCCTACGAGCAGTACTTC CASSLRPGTVSYEQYF NA 16 TRBJ2-7 NA TRBV7-8
TGTGCCAGCTCACCAGAGAAGCGAGTCAAATCCTACGAGCAGTACTTC CASSPEKRVKSYEQYF NA 16 TRBJ2-7 NA TRBV18